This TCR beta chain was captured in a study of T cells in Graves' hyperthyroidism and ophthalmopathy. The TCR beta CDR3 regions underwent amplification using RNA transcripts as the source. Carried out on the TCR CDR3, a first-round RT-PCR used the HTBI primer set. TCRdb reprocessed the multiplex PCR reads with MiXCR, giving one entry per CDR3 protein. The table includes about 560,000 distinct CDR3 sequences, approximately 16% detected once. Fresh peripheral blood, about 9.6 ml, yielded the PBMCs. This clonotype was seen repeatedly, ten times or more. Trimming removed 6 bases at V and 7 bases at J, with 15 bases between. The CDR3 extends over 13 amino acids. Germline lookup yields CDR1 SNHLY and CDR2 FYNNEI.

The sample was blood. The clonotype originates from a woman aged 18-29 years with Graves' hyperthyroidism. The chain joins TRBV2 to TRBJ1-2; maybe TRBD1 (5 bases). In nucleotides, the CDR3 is TGTGCCAGCAGGGGGGACGGCGGATCTGGCTACACCTTC. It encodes CASRGDGGSGYTF. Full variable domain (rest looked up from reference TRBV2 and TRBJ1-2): EPEVTQTPSHQVTQMGQEVILRCVPISNHLYFYWYRQILGQKVEFLVSFYNNEISEKSEIFDDQFSVERPDGSNFTLKIRSTKLEDSAMYFCASRGDGGSGYTFGSGTRLTVV.